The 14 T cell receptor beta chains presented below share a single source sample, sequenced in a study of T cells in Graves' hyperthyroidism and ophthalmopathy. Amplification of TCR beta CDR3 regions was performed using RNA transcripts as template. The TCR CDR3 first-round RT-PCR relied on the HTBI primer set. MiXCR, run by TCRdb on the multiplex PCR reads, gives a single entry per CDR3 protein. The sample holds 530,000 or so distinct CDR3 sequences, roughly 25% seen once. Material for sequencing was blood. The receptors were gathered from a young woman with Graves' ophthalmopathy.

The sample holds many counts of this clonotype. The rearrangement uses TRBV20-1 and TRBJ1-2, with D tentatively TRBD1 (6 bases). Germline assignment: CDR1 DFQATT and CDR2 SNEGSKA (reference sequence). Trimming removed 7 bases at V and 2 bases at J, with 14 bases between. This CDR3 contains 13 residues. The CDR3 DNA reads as TGCAGTGGCGAGGAGGGACAAAACTATGGCTACACCTTC. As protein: CSGEEGQNYGYTF.

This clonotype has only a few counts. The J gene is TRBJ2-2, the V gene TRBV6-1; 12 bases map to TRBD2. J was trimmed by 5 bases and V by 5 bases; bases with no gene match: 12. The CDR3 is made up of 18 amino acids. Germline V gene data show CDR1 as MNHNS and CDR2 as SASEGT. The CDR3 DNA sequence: TGTGCCAGCAGTCGAAGCCTGCTAGCGGGGGGGCCGACCGGGGAGCTGTTTTTT. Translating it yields CASSRSLLAGGPTGELFF.

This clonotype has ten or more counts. The CDR3 sequence is CASSLVDNTGELFF. Here the CDR3 DNA reads TGCGCCAGCAGCTTGGTCGACAACACCGGGGAGCTGTTTTTT. This chain connects TRBV5-1 to TRBJ2-2; no definite D call. The CDR3 length is 14 residues. Trimming took off 0 bases at V and 2 bases at J, with 5 bases between the two ends. Germline CDR1 SGHRS, CDR2 YFSETQ.

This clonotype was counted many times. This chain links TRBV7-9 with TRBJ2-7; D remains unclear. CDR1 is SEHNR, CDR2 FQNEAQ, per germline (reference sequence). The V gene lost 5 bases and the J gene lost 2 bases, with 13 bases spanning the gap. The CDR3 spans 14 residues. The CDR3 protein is CASSPGWLAYEQYF. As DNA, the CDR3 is TGTGCCAGCAGCCCCGGGTGGTTAGCCTACGAGCAGTACTTC.

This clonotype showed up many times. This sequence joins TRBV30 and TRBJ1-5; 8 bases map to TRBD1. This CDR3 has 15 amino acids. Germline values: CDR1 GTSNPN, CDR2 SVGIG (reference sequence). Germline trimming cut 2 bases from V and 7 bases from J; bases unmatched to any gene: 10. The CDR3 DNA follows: TGTGCCTGGAGTACAGGACAGGGTAGGATGCAGCCCCAGCATTTT. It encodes CAWSTGQGRMQPQHF. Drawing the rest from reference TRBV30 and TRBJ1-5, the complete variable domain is SQTIHQWPATLVQPVGSPLSLECTVEGTSNPNLYWYRQAAGRGLQLLFYSVGIGQISSEVPQNLSASRPQDRQFILSSKKLLLSDSGFYLCAWSTGQGRMQPQHFGDGTRLSIL.

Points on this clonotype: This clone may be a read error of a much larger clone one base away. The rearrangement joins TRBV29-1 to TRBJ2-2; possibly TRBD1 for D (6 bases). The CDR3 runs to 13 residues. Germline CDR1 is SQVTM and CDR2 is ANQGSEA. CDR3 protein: CSVGQVGTGELCF. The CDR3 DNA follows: TGCAGCGTTGGACAGGTTGGGACCGGGGAGCTGTGTTTT.

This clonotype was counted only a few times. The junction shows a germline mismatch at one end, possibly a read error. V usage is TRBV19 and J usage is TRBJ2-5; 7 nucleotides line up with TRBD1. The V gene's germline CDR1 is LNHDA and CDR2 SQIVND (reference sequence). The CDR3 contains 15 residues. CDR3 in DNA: TGTGCGAGTAGTACACAGGGGACGCCTAGCGAGACCCAGTACTTC. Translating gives CASSTQGTPSETQYF.

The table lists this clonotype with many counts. Here the CDR3 reads CSGGGSSYGYTF. CDR3 sequence (DNA): TGCAGTGGGGGTGGGTCGAGCTATGGCTACACCTTC. The rearrangement links TRBV20-1 to TRBJ1-2; D uncertain. This CDR3 region has 12 residues. Trimming removed 7 bases at V and 4 bases at J, with 13 bases between. Looked up from germline, CDR1 is DFQATT and CDR2 is SNEGSKA (reference sequence).

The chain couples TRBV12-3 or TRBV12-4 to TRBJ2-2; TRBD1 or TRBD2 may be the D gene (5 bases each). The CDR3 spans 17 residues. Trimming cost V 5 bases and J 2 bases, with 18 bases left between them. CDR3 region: CASSARIGTFNTGELFF. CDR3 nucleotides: TGTGCCAGCAGTGCCCGAATAGGGACGTTTAACACCGGGGAGCTGTTTTTT.

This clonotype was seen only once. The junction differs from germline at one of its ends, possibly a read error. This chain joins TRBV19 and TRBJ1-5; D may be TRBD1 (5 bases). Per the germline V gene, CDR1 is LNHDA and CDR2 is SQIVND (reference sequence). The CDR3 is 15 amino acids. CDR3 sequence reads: CANSIGRASNQPQHF. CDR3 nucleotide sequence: TGTGCCAATAGTATTGGCAGGGCCAGCAATCAGCCCCAGCATTTT.

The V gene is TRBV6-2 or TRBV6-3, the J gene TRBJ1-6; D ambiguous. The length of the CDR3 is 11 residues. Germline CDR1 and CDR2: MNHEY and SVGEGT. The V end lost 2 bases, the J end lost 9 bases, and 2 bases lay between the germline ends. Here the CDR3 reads CASSYGSPLHF. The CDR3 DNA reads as TGTGCCAGCAGTTACGGTTCACCCCTCCACTTT.

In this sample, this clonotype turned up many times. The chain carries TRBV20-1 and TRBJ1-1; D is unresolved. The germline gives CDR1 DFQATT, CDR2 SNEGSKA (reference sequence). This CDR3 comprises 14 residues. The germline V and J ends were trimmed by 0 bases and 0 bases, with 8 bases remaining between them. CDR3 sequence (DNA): TGCAGTGCTAGAGATTCCGATATGAACACTGAAGCTTTCTTT. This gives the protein CSARDSDMNTEAFF.

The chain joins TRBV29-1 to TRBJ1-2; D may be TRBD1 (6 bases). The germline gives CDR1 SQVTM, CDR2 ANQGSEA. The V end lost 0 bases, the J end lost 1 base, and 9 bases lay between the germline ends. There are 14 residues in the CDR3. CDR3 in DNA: TGCAGCGTTGAAGAGTACAGGGATAACTATGGCTACACCTTC. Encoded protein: CSVEEYRDNYGYTF. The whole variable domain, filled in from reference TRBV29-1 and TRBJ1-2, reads SAVISQKPSRDICQRGTSLTIQCQVDSQVTMMFWYRQQPGQSLTLIATANQGSEATYESGFVIDKFPISRPNLTFSTLTVSNMSPEDSSIYLCSVEEYRDNYGYTFGSGTRLTVV.

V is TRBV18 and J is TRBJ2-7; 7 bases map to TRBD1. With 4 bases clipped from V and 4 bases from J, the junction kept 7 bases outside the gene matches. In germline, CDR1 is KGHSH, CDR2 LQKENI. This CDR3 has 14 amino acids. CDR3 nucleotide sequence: TGTGCCAGCTCACAAGGGACAGATAGGTACGAGCAGTACTTC. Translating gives CASSQGTDRYEQYF. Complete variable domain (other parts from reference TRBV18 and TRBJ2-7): NAGVMQNPRHLVRRRGQEARLRCSPMKGHSHVYWYRQLPEEGLKFMVYLQKENIIDESGMPKERFSAEFPKEGPSILRIQQVVRGDSAAYFCASSQGTDRYEQYFGPGTRLTVT.